These T cell receptor beta chains were read from a single sample in a study of T cell responses to AZD1222 COVID-19 vaccine. This table comes from immunoSEQ multiplex PCR, and its TCRdb copy is limited to in-frame clones, with some not included. The sample has 85,000 to 130,000 clones; 90% are singletons. The specimen was peripheral blood, collected 28 days after the second AZD1222 dose. These receptors originate from an adult who received the AZD1222 COVID-19 vaccine. CDR3s include the opening cysteine and the closing phenylalanine or tryptophan. A D gene is named only where the DNA matches it firmly. The size field is filled for only some rows; it gives once, few, many or a size class.

TRBJ2-1,.,TRBD1,TRBV11-3,TGTGCCAGCAGCTTAGGGGCGTACAGGGGTAACTCCTACAATGAGCAGTTCTTC,CASSLGAYRGNSYNEQFF
TRBJ2-6,.,.,TRBV16,TGTGCCAGCAGCCAATCCTACCAGACTGGGGCCAACGTCCTGACTTTC,CASSQSYQTGANVLTF
TRBJ2-7,few,.,TRBV24-1,TGTGCCACCAGTGAGTGGGACATCGCCTACGAGCAGTACTTC,CATSEWDIAYEQYF
TRBJ1-5,.,.,TRBV7-2,TGTGCCAGCAGCTTAGATGGGGGGTATAGCAATCAGCCCCAGCATTTT,CASSLDGGYSNQPQHF
TRBJ1-2,.,.,TRBV4-1,TGCGCCAGCAGCCTTAACAAACAGGGTGGGCTCTATGGCTACACCTTC,CASSLNKQGGLYGYTF
TRBJ2-5,.,TRBD2,TRBV3-1/TRBV3-2,TGTGCCAGCAGCACGGGACTAGCGGGGGGACGGGAGACCCAGTACTTC,CASSTGLAGGRETQYF
TRBJ2-3,once,TRBD2,TRBV11-2,TGTGCCAGCAGCTCCAGCCCGCGGGCGGGGGGGCCAGATACGCAGTATTTT,CASSSSPRAGGPDTQYF
TRBJ2-2,once,.,TRBV25-1,TGTGCCAGCAGTGCGGCACAGAACACCGGGGAGCTGTTTTTT,CASSAAQNTGELFF
TRBJ2-3,.,.,TRBV20-1,TGCAGTGCCGACTCGACAGATACGCAGTATTTT,CSADSTDTQYF
TRBJ1-4,.,.,TRBV21-1,TGTGCTCCGGGGGTACAGGTGAATAATGAAAAACTGTTTTTT,CAPGVQVNNEKLFF
TRBJ2-1,once,TRBD2,TRBV7-3,TGTGCCAGCAGCTTAAAGGCTAGCGGGGGGGCGGCCTACAATGAGCAGTTCTTC,CASSLKASGGAAYNEQFF
TRBJ2-7,.,TRBD1,TRBV11-1,TGTGCCAGCGGCGTCCGGGGACAGGGGGCCTACGAGCAGTACTTC,CASGVRGQGAYEQYF
TRBJ1-5,.,.,TRBV21-1,TGTGCCAGCAGCCGCCTGGGAGATCAGCCCCAGCATTTT,CASSRLGDQPQHF
TRBJ1-3,.,.,TRBV11-2,TGTGCCAGCAGCCAGTACTCTGGAAACACCATATATTTT,CASSQYSGNTIYF
TRBJ2-1,.,TRBD2,TRBV7-6,TGTGCCAGCAGCTTAGGGGAGGGAACGAGCAATGAGCAGTTCTTC,CASSLGEGTSNEQFF
TRBJ1-6,.,.,TRBV21-1,TGTGCCAGCAGCTGTCTCGCCGGTCGGGACCTAGAGGGTTCACCCCTCCACTTT,CASSCLAGRDLEGSPLHF
TRBJ2-7,.,.,TRBV27,TGTGCCAGCAGTTTGGTAGGGGCTAGCTACGAGCAGTACTTC,CASSLVGASYEQYF
TRBJ1-5,once,.,TRBV6-1,TGTGCCAGCAGTGATTTGTGGGGAAGCAATCAGCCCCAGCATTTT,CASSDLWGSNQPQHF
TRBJ2-1,.,TRBD1,TRBV9,TGTGCCAGCAGCCCTCCGGACAGGCCTAGTTACAATGAGCAGTTCTTC,CASSPPDRPSYNEQFF
TRBJ2-3,.,.,TRBV5-1,TGCGCCAGCAGACCTAGCACAGATACGCAGTATTTT,CASRPSTDTQYF
TRBJ2-7,once,TRBD1,TRBV6-5,TGTGCCAGCAGGAAGACAGGGGGTTGGGACGAGCAGTACTTC,CASRKTGGWDEQYF
TRBJ1-3,.,.,TRBV9,TGTGCCAGCAGCCCCCGCGGAAACACCATATATTTT,CASSPRGNTIYF